This is a list of T cell receptor beta chains from one sample in a study of post-analysis software for immune sequencing data. TCRdb processed the PCR reads anew with MiXCR; each CDR3 protein has one entry. The table lists approximately 400,000 distinct CDR3 sequences, 30% to 45% of them singletons. Sequenced input: blood. Every receptor here comes from a girl aged 5 to 17 with multiple sclerosis. CDR3s include the opening cysteine and the closing phenylalanine or tryptophan. The D gene is left open where the match is weak. The listing skips clone size in some rows; elsewhere it reads once, few, many or a size class.

clone_size,d_call,v_call,j_call,cdr3_aa,cdr3_nt
few,TRBD1,TRBV7-9,TRBJ1-5,CASSLVSGQNSNQPQHF,TGTGCCAGCAGCTTAGTTTCGGGACAGAATAGCAATCAGCCCCAGCATTTT
few,TRBD1,TRBV5-1,TRBJ1-2,CASSFAGTGGNGYTF,TGCGCCAGCAGTTTCGCCGGGACAGGGGGGAATGGCTACACCTTC
few,NA,TRBV7-9,TRBJ1-5,CASSLPGRVQHF,TGTGCCAGCAGCTTACCCGGACGGGTCCAGCATTTT
NA,NA,TRBV20-1,TRBJ1-1,CSAGVSNRPNTEAFF,TGCAGTGCTGGGGTTTCCAACAGGCCGAACACTGAAGCTTTCTTT
few,NA,TRBV20-1,TRBJ2-6,CSARRAGMGSGANVLTF,TGCAGTGCTAGGAGGGCCGGGATGGGCTCTGGGGCCAACGTCCTGACTTTC
many,NA,TRBV12-3/TRBV12-4,TRBJ2-1,CASSRIGGYNEQFF,TGTGCCAGCAGTCGAATCGGGGGTTACAATGAGCAGTTCTTC
NA,NA,TRBV7-9,TRBJ2-7,CASSLGQTGYEQYF,TGTGCCAGCAGCTTAGGGCAGACGGGTTACGAGCAGTACTTC
NA,NA,TRBV12-3/TRBV12-4,TRBJ1-2,CASTGISYGDTF,TGTGCCAGCACCGGAATATCCTATGGCGACACCTTC
NA,NA,TRBV11-2,TRBJ2-2,CASSGTPYTGELFF,TGTGCCAGCAGCGGGACTCCTTACACCGGGGAGCTGTTTTTT
NA,NA,TRBV11-2,TRBJ2-7,CASSFVQGRNEQYF,TGTGCCAGCAGCTTCGTACAGGGACGTAACGAGCAGTACTTC
few,NA,TRBV7-2,TRBJ2-2,CASSRGTWNTGELFF,TGTGCCAGCAGCAGAGGGACATGGAACACCGGGGAGCTGTTTTTT
NA,TRBD1,TRBV6-4,TRBJ1-1,CASRAWDRGPMNTEAFF,TGTGCCAGCAGGGCCTGGGACAGGGGCCCCATGAACACTGAAGCTTTCTTT
NA,TRBD1,TRBV29-1,TRBJ2-7,CSVVRGQAYEQYF,TGCAGCGTTGTCAGGGGGCAAGCCTACGAGCAGTACTTC
NA,NA,TRBV6-2/TRBV6-3,TRBJ2-2,CASSPLVGRTGELFF,TGTGCCAGCAGCCCGCTGGTTGGCCGAACCGGGGAGCTGTTTTTT
few,TRBD1,TRBV25-1,TRBJ2-1,CASDLGTVGNEQFF,TGTGCCAGCGACCTTGGGACAGTGGGGAATGAGCAGTTCTTC
few,NA,TRBV6-2/TRBV6-3,TRBJ2-3,CASSHRREQGDTQYF,TGTGCCAGCAGTCACCGCCGGGAGCAAGGGGATACGCAGTATTTT
once,TRBD2,TRBV24-1,TRBJ2-1,CATGTRGFNEQFF,TGTGCCACCGGGACTAGGGGCTTCAATGAGCAGTTCTTC
NA,TRBD2,TRBV7-3,TRBJ2-3,CASSLTPGLAGTDTQYF,TGTGCCAGCAGCCTTACCCCGGGACTAGCGGGCACAGATACGCAGTATTTT
few,NA,TRBV3-1,TRBJ2-7,CASSQEGAYEQYF,TGTGCCAGCAGCCAAGAAGGGGCCTACGAGCAGTACTTC
NA,NA,TRBV20-1,TRBJ2-7,CSASFSDSTYEQYF,TGCAGTGCTAGTTTCTCAGACTCCACCTACGAGCAGTACTTC
few,NA,TRBV6-2/TRBV6-3,TRBJ2-1,CASSYGWPRNEQFF,TGTGCCAGCAGTTACGGGTGGCCACGGAATGAGCAGTTCTTC
NA,NA,TRBV10-3,TRBJ2-7,CAIGPSSYEQYF,TGTGCCATCGGTCCCAGCAGCTACGAGCAGTACTTC
few,NA,TRBV4-2,TRBJ2-2,CASSQDILGLRELFF,TGTGCCAGCAGCCAAGATATTTTAGGATTGCGGGAGCTGTTTTTT
many,NA,TRBV7-2,TRBJ2-5,CASSSSPDRQETQYF,TGTGCCAGCAGCTCCTCTCCGGACCGCCAAGAGACCCAGTACTTC
NA,TRBD1,TRBV29-1,TRBJ1-1,CSVETGEHTEAFF,TGCAGCGTTGAAACAGGGGAACACACTGAAGCTTTCTTT
few,NA,TRBV27,TRBJ2-3,CASSLGLTGDTQYF,TGTGCCAGCAGTTTAGGACTTACTGGAGATACGCAGTATTTT
NA,TRBD1,TRBV7-9,TRBJ2-7,CSSTRDSSYEQYF,TGTTCCAGCACCCGGGACAGTTCCTACGAGCAGTACTTC
once,TRBD1,TRBV5-5,TRBJ2-7,CASSWTGQSYEQYF,TGTGCCAGCAGCTGGACAGGTCAATCCTACGAGCAGTACTTC
many,NA,TRBV29-1,TRBJ2-7,CSARSRESYEQYF,TGCAGCGCCCGTAGTCGGGAGTCCTACGAGCAGTACTTC
few,TRBD2,TRBV7-3,TRBJ2-1,CASSLVLAGSDEQFF,TGTGCCAGCAGCTTAGTTCTAGCGGGGTCGGATGAGCAGTTCTTC
NA,NA,TRBV5-1,TRBJ1-4,CASKSDSYNEKLFF,TGCGCCAGCAAATCGGACAGCTATAATGAAAAACTGTTTTTT
few,NA,TRBV4-2,TRBJ1-6,CASRQTENSPLHF,TGTGCCAGCAGACAGACAGAGAATTCACCCCTCCACTTT
few,NA,TRBV29-1,TRBJ2-1,CSVESAGAYNEQFF,TGCAGCGTTGAATCCGCAGGGGCCTACAATGAGCAGTTCTTC
NA,NA,TRBV7-9,TRBJ1-2,CASSLAAFYGYTF,TGTGCCAGCAGCTTGGCAGCCTTCTATGGCTACACCTTC
NA,TRBD1,TRBV15,TRBJ1-4,CATSRENRGGNEKLFF,TGTGCCACCAGCAGGGAAAACAGGGGAGGCAATGAAAAACTGTTTTTT
few,NA,TRBV30,TRBJ2-1,CAWRGQGGYNEQFF,TGTGCCTGGAGGGGGCAGGGAGGATACAATGAGCAGTTCTTC
NA,NA,TRBV7-9,TRBJ1-2,CASSLGHFGGISRGGYTF,TGTGCCAGCAGCTTAGGACATTTTGGGGGGATAAGCCGCGGTGGCTACACCTTC
NA,NA,TRBV4-3,TRBJ2-6,CVSSPAGSGANVLTF,TGCGTCAGCAGCCCCGCAGGTAGTGGGGCCAACGTCCTGACTTTC
NA,NA,TRBV11-2,TRBJ1-1,CASSLEAFF,TGTGCCAGCAGCTTAGAAGCTTTCTTT
few,TRBD2,TRBV7-6,TRBJ2-5,CASSPIGLDVRETQYF,TGTGCCAGCAGCCCCATAGGACTAGACGTTAGAGAGACCCAGTACTTC
NA,NA,TRBV2,TRBJ2-5,CASSGLQQETQYF,TGTGCCAGCAGCGGACTACAACAAGAGACCCAGTACTTC
NA,TRBD2,TRBV4-3,TRBJ2-5,CASSHGTSGGIQETQYF,TGCGCCAGCAGCCATGGGACTAGCGGGGGAATCCAAGAGACCCAGTACTTC
NA,TRBD1,TRBV6-5,TRBJ2-5,CASRPGQGLKQYF,TGTGCCAGCAGACCGGGACAGGGATTGAAGCAGTACTTC
few,TRBD2,TRBV15,TRBJ2-3,CATSARKAGEDTQYF,TGTGCCACCTCCGCTCGGAAAGCGGGGGAAGATACGCAGTATTTT